The 20 T cell receptor beta chains below come from one sample, sequenced in a study of cytomegalovirus exposure and HLA in healthy donors. The PCR employed 60 Vbeta primers together with 13 Jbeta primers. Assay: immunoSEQ multiplex PCR; the TCRdb copy retains only in-frame clones and omits some. In total, the table holds about 40,000 clones. Sequencing input: PBMCs. These TCRs come from a woman in her twenties or thirties in good health and CMV-seronegative.

The rearrangement links TRBV15 to TRBJ2-5; 9 nucleotides agree with TRBD1. The better agreement between TRBJ2-7 and the DNA end casts doubt on the J call. Germline lookup yields CDR1 LNHNV and CDR2 YYDKDF (reference sequence). CDR3 length: 15 residues. The CDR3 spells CATSRGAGQGYEQYF. In DNA form, the CDR3 reads TGTGCCACCAGCAGGGGGGCGGGACAGGGTTACGAGCAGTACTTC.

The V call is TRBV11-3, the J call TRBJ1-1; 8 bases fit TRBD1. The length of the CDR3 is 14 residues. The germline V gene has CDR1 SGHNT and CDR2 YENEEA. The J segment lost 5 bases and the V segment lost 5 bases, leaving 7 bases of the junction unmatched. The CDR3 nucleotides read TGTGCCAGCAGCACCGGAAACAGGGGGACTGAAGCTTTCTTT. This gives the protein CASSTGNRGTEAFF. Full variable domain (rest looked up from reference TRBV11-3 and TRBJ1-1): EAGVVQSPRYKIIEKKQPVAFWCNPISGHNTLYWYLQNLGQGPELLIRYENEEAVDDSQLPKDRFSAERLKGVDSTLKIQPAELGDSAVYLCASSTGNRGTEAFFGQGTRLTVV.

J is TRBJ2-1 and V is TRBV25-1; D might be TRBD1 (6 bases). V was shortened by 2 bases and J by 8 bases, with 22 bases between the two germline ends. The CDR3 covers 17 residues. Germline V gene lookup returns CDR1 MGHDK and CDR2 SYGVNS. CDR3 loop: CASSEGSGAPTRHEQFF. CDR3 nucleotides: TGTGCCAGCAGTGAAGGGTCAGGGGCGCCAACGCGACATGAGCAGTTCTTC.

The rearrangement joins TRBV2 to TRBJ1-1, with D maybe TRBD1 (6 bases). This CDR3 contains 11 residues. Germline values: CDR1 SNHLY, CDR2 FYNNEI. V gave up 2 bases and J gave up 10 bases, with 8 bases separating them. The CDR3 DNA is TGTGCCAGCAGTGAAACAGGGCGAGCTTTCTTT. This translates into CASSETGRAFF.

The DNA for the CDR3 is TGTGCCAGTAGTACTTTGACTACTCTAGCCAAAAACATTCAGTACTTC. Amino acid sequence: CASSTLTTLAKNIQYF. The chain is built from TRBV19 and TRBJ2-4; tentative D call: TRBD2 (5 bases). The V gene's germline CDR1 is LNHDA and CDR2 SQIVND (reference sequence). CDR3 length: 16 residues. Trimming removed 4 bases from V and 0 bases from J, with 13 bases in between.

V and J are TRBV7-2 and TRBJ2-7, with D perhaps matching TRBD1 (5 bases). The V end was cut by 5 bases, the J end by 9 bases, with 11 bases between. Germline V lookup: CDR1 SGHTA, CDR2 FQGNSA. CDR3 length equals 11 residues. CDR3 in DNA: TGTGCCAGCAGCCCGGGTAGGGGGCAGTACTTC. Protein sequence: CASSPGRGQYF. Drawing the rest from reference TRBV7-2 and TRBJ2-7, the complete variable domain is GAGVSQSPSNKVTEKGKDVELRCDPISGHTALYWYRQSLGQGLEFLIYFQGNSAPDKSGLPSDRFSAERTGGSVSTLTIQRTQQEDSAVYLCASSPGRGQYFGPGTRLTVT.

The V call is TRBV6-1, the J call TRBJ2-1; 9 nucleotides agree with TRBD2. J was trimmed by 5 bases and V by 1 base; bases with no gene match: 12. This CDR3 spans 18 amino acids. CDR1 MNHNS and CDR2 SASEGT come from the germline V gene. The CDR3: CASSEVIGGRALNNEQFF. DNA for the CDR3: TGTGCCAGCAGTGAAGTGATTGGCGGGAGGGCTCTAAACAATGAGCAGTTCTTC.

This chain joins TRBV6-1 and TRBJ2-5; D not resolved. This CDR3 region has 13 residues. The V gene lost 2 bases and the J gene lost 7 bases, with 11 bases spanning the gap. CDR1 MNHNS and CDR2 SASEGT come from the germline V gene. The CDR3 sequence is CASSEHRFGTQYF. In DNA form, the CDR3 reads TGTGCCAGCAGTGAACACCGGTTCGGGACCCAGTACTTC.

The rearrangement joins TRBV30 to TRBJ1-2; TRBD1 matches at 7 bases. Trimming took 2 bases from V and 4 from J; bases not matched to a gene: 10. Germline CDR1 reads GTSNPN; CDR2 reads SVGIG (reference sequence). The CDR3 has 15 amino acids. CDR3 region: CAWSTGEGGPYGYTF. The CDR3 DNA sequence: TGTGCCTGGAGTACAGGGGAAGGGGGGCCCTATGGCTACACCTTC.

The V gene is TRBV2, the J gene TRBJ1-5; a weak D match, TRBD1 (6 bases). The CDR3 contains 15 residues. Trimming removed 5 bases at V and 1 base at J, with 12 bases between. CDR1 and CDR2 (germline): SNHLY, FYNNEI. The CDR3: CASSQQGSSNQPQHF. The CDR3 DNA sequence: TGTGCCAGCAGTCAACAGGGTTCGAGCAATCAGCCCCAGCATTTT.

V usage is TRBV6-1 and J usage is TRBJ1-2, with 8 bases lining up with TRBD1. The germline gives CDR1 MNHNS, CDR2 SASEGT. V shed 2 bases, J shed 11 bases, and the junction held 13 bases outside the gene matches. CDR3 length: 15 amino acids. CDR3 sequence: CASSELGTGSNRYTF. CDR3 in DNA: TGTGCCAGCAGTGAACTAGGGACAGGCTCTAACAGGTACACCTTC.

The V and J genes are TRBV6-6 and TRBJ2-3; D is ambiguous. In germline, CDR1 is MNHNY, CDR2 SVGAGI (reference sequence). The CDR3 runs 16 residues. V gave up 0 bases and J gave up 5 bases, with 15 bases separating them. The CDR3 sequence: CASSYSTDSPRDTQYF. CDR3 in DNA: TGTGCCAGCAGTTACTCTACAGATTCCCCGCGAGATACGCAGTATTTT.

The chain combines TRBV30 with TRBJ2-1; D gene ambiguous. Trimming took 3 bases from V and 15 from J, leaving 21 bases between them. Germline CDR1 GTSNPN, CDR2 SVGIG (reference sequence). This CDR3 has 13 residues. CDR3 in amino acids: CAWSVPPGFKAFF. DNA of the CDR3: TGTGCCTGGAGCGTCCCCCCGGGTTTTAAAGCGTTCTTC.

The chain combines TRBV27 with TRBJ2-7; 14 nucleotides agree with TRBD2. The V and J ends lost 10 bases and 6 bases, in that order; junction bases with no gene match: 14. The CDR3 runs 16 residues. Germline values: CDR1 MNHEY, CDR2 SMNVEV (reference sequence). CDR3 sequence (DNA): TGTGCCACCGCGGGCTACGGGACTAGCGGGAGAAGCGAGCAGTACTTC. Residues: CATAGYGTSGRSEQYF.

The chain combines TRBV19 with TRBJ1-2; D is uncertain. Germline V gene data show CDR1 as LNHDA and CDR2 as SQIVND (reference sequence). The CDR3 contains 15 residues. The V gene lost 0 bases and the J gene lost 4 bases, with 12 bases spanning the gap. Here the CDR3 reads CASSIEASTLYGYTF. The DNA for the CDR3 is TGTGCCAGTAGTATAGAGGCCAGTACCCTCTATGGCTACACCTTC.

The V call is TRBV6-1, the J call TRBJ2-5; 9 bases map to TRBD2. Trimming removed 6 bases from V and 5 bases from J; junction bases left unmatched: 7. From germline, CDR1 is MNHNS and CDR2 SASEGT. This CDR3 spans 14 amino acids. The CDR3 protein is CASSWTSVRETQYF. CDR3 nucleotides: TGTGCCAGCAGCTGGACTAGCGTTAGGGAGACCCAGTACTTC.

V is TRBV7-2 and J is TRBJ2-1; 8 bases map to TRBD2. Germline values: CDR1 SGHTA, CDR2 FQGNSA. This CDR3 is 15 amino acids long. The V gene end was trimmed by 1 base and the J gene end by 4 bases; junction bases not matched to a gene: 3. Written as DNA, the CDR3 is TGTGCCAGCAGCTTAGAGTCTAGCGGGTACAATGAGCAGTTCTTC. Translating gives CASSLESSGYNEQFF.

The rearrangement uses TRBV29-1 and TRBJ2-3; 9 positions agree with TRBD2. The V and J ends lost 5 bases and 11 bases, in that order; junction bases with no gene match: 11. The germline CDR1 and CDR2 sequences are SQVTM and ANQGSEA. The CDR3 totals 13 residues. The CDR3 sequence is CSVNSGGTRRQYF. The CDR3 region has the DNA TGCAGCGTTAACAGCGGGGGGACCCGGCGGCAGTATTTT.

The rearrangement joins TRBV6-6 to TRBJ2-1, with a weak D call TRBD2 (5 bases). The V end lost 2 bases, the J end lost 9 bases, and 14 bases lay between the germline ends. Germline CDR1 is MNHNY and CDR2 is SVGAGI (reference sequence). This CDR3 comprises 14 residues. The DNA for the CDR3 is TGTGCCAGCAGTTACGACATAAGCGGACCTGAGCAGTTCTTC. This codes for CASSYDISGPEQFF.

The chain recombines TRBV18 with TRBJ2-5; TRBD2 matches 13 bases. Germline values: CDR1 KGHSH, CDR2 LQKENI. V shed 1 base and J 2 bases; nucleotides not matched to a gene: 10. This CDR3 is built from 19 residues. In DNA, the CDR3 is TGTGCCAGCTCACCACTTCCGGGGACTAGCGGGGCCTTTCAAGAGACCCAGTACTTC. Its protein product is CASSPLPGTSGAFQETQYF.